This T cell receptor beta chain was sequenced for a study of shared clonotypes between healthy human individuals. This table comes from immunoSEQ multiplex PCR, and its TCRdb copy is limited to in-frame clones, with some not included. The table lists over a million clones, around 74% of them singletons. CDR3 size: 15 residues. Looked up from germline, CDR1 is MDHEN and CDR2 is SYDVKM. The V and J ends lost 5 bases and 3 bases respectively, with 13 bases between them. The source of this sequence is a man aged 18 to 30 in good health. The chain uses TRBV28 and TRBJ1-4; D not resolved. Material: memory CD4+ T cells sorted from blood. Indicated subset: CD45RA-negative fraction. In DNA form, the CDR3 reads TGTGCCAGCAGTCCGGTATCGTCAGCTAATGAAAAACTGTTTTTT. Translating gives CASSPVSSANEKLFF.